This T cell receptor (beta chain) was obtained from a study of blood T cells in healthy people across ages. Study findings and constraints: Unknown CMV status may confound age-related changes in expanded clones.

This clonotype was detected only once. Its antigen is undetermined. Combining a sample-barcoded 5' primer with a J-beta primer mix, a second PCR ran for about 7 to 11 cycles. TCRdb passed the 5' RACE reads through MiXCR, listing each CDR3 protein once. The sample contains 550,000 to 750,000 distinct CDR3 sequences, 20% to 25% of which appear only once. All donors came from Russia, were Caucasian and healthy, and spanned ages roughly 6 to 95. V dropped 1 base and J dropped 3; count of bases not matched to a gene: 4. The CDR3 spans 16 residues. Per the germline V gene, CDR1 is SGHNT and CDR2 is YYREEE (reference sequence).

The chain uses TRBV5-4 and TRBJ2-6; TRBD2 aligns across 7 bases. What was sequenced was blood. This clonotype was obtained from a man between 65 and 85 years old in good health. CDR3 in DNA: TGTGCCAGCAGCTTGTTTGGGGGGGTTGGGGCCAACGTCCTGACTTTC. Protein sequence: CASSLFGGVGANVLTF.